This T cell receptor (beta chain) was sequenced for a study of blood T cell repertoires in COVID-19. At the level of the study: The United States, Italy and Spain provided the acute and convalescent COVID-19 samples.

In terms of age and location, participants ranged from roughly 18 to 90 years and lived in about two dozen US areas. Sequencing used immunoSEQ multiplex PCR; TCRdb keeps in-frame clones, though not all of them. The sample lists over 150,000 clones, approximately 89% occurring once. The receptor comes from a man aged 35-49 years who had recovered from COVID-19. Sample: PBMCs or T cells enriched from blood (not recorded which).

CDR3 DNA: TGTGCCAGCAGCGGGGAGAGAGGTGGCTACACCTTC. This codes for CASSGERGGYTF. This sequence joins TRBV2 and TRBJ1-2, with D uncertain. Germline-derived CDR1 and CDR2 are SNHLY and FYNNEI. CDR3 length equals 12 residues. V lost 6 bases, J lost 7 bases, and 12 bases lay in between.